The 32 T cell receptor beta chains listed next were all sequenced from one sample in a study of blood T cell repertoires in COVID-19. The method was immunoSEQ multiplex PCR; TCRdb's version includes in-frame clones alone and lacks a portion of them. The profile covers tens of thousands of clones, with roughly 87% appearing a single time and about 2% taken by the ten largest. The material sequenced was peripheral blood. The source of these receptors is a woman aged 60-75 years with acute or convalescent COVID-19.

The chain combines TRBV2 with TRBJ2-1; 13 bases line up with TRBD2. The CDR3 is 17 residues long. CDR1 is SNHLY and CDR2 is FYNNEI in the germline V gene. J gave up 7 bases and V 9 bases, and 15 bases lay outside the gene matches. Here the CDR3 reads CAREKGLAGAQGNEQFF. Written as DNA, the CDR3 is TGTGCCAGGGAAAAAGGACTAGCGGGGGCCCAAGGGAATGAGCAGTTCTTC.

V usage is TRBV6-5 and J usage is TRBJ1-4; D not certain. Germline CDR1 and CDR2: MNHEY and SVGAGI. V was clipped by 0 bases and J by 12 bases, with 8 bases between them. The CDR3 totals 12 residues. CDR3 sequence reads: CASSYSTGELFF. The CDR3 DNA sequence: TGTGCCAGCAGTTACTCGACCGGGGAACTGTTTTTT.

The chain links TRBV9 to TRBJ2-3, with TRBD2 matching 7 bases. V shed 0 bases, J shed 2 bases, and the junction held 6 bases outside the gene matches. The CDR3 sequence is 16 residues long. The germline gives CDR1 SGDLS, CDR2 YYNGEE. The CDR3 is CASSVVGRGYTDTQYF. The CDR3 DNA reads as TGTGCCAGCAGCGTAGTAGGGCGGGGGTACACAGATACGCAGTATTTT.

The chain has TRBV18 and TRBJ1-2; no firm D call. V lost 3 bases and J 3 bases, leaving 8 bases between the germline ends. CDR3 length: 13 residues. Per the germline V gene, CDR1 is KGHSH and CDR2 is LQKENI. The CDR3 region has the DNA TGTGCCAGCTCACCGATTGAGGACTATGGCTACACCTTC. This encodes CASSPIEDYGYTF.

The chain is built from TRBV5-1 and TRBJ2-1; TRBD1 might be the D (5 bases). V was cut by 4 bases and J by 9 bases, with 11 bases left in between. The length of the CDR3 is 12 residues. Per the germline V gene, CDR1 is SGHRS and CDR2 is YFSETQ. Here the CDR3 DNA reads TGCGCCAGCAGCCCTACACAGGCTGAGCAGTTCTTC. Encoded protein: CASSPTQAEQFF.

The V and J genes are TRBV9 and TRBJ2-3; TRBD2 agrees at 12 bases. The V gene end was trimmed by 4 bases and the J gene end by 2 bases; junction bases not matched to a gene: 5. Germline V gives CDR1 SGDLS, CDR2 YYNGEE. The CDR3 is made up of 16 amino acids. CDR3 residues: CASSTRLAGDTDTQYF. CDR3 nucleotides: TGTGCCAGCAGCACTAGACTAGCGGGGGACACAGATACGCAGTATTTT.

V usage is TRBV9 and J usage is TRBJ1-1, with D possibly matching TRBD1 (6 bases). Trimming cost V 4 bases and J 4 bases, with 14 bases left between them. The CDR3 totals 14 residues. CDR1 SGDLS and CDR2 YYNGEE come from the germline V gene. The CDR3 DNA follows: TGTGCCAGCAGCCCAAGGGGGTTGGTCACTGAAGCTTTCTTT. Its translation: CASSPRGLVTEAFF.

V is TRBV27 and J is TRBJ2-3, with TRBD1 identical over 10 bases. This CDR3 has 16 amino acids. Germline lookup yields CDR1 MNHEY and CDR2 SMNVEV (reference sequence). V lost 0 bases to trimming and J lost 5 bases; unmatched junction nucleotides: 5. CDR3 coding DNA: TGTGCCAGCAGTTTATCGGGACAGGGGTTAGGAGATACGCAGTATTTT. Translation gives CASSLSGQGLGDTQYF.

The V gene is TRBV29-1, the J gene TRBJ2-1; 11 nucleotides line up with TRBD2. The germline V gene has CDR1 SQVTM and CDR2 ANQGSEA. V was clipped by 5 bases and J by 6 bases; unmatched bases: 3. The CDR3 spans 13 residues. The CDR3 sequence is CSVRSGGGNEQFF. Here the CDR3 DNA reads TGCAGCGTTCGTAGCGGGGGGGGCAATGAGCAGTTCTTC.

This chain connects TRBV13 to TRBJ2-3, with D uncertain. The V end lost 3 bases, the J end lost 2 bases, and 6 bases lay between the germline ends. Germline V CDR1 and CDR2: PRHDT, FYEKMQ (reference sequence). The length of the CDR3 is 13 residues. The CDR3 DNA reads TGTGCCAGCAGCTTTAGCTCCACAGATACGCAGTATTTT. This sequence encodes CASSFSSTDTQYF.

In this sample, this clone turned up a few times. J is TRBJ1-3 and V is TRBV5-1; TRBD1 is a possible D gene (6 bases). This CDR3 region has 15 residues. Per the germline V gene, CDR1 is SGHRS and CDR2 is YFSETQ. Between the trimmed V and J ends, which lost 4 bases and 11 bases, there was a span of 22 bases. CDR3 region: CASSLVGGGVWAIYF. CDR3 DNA sequence: TGCGCCAGCAGCCTAGTGGGTGGGGGCGTATGGGCCATATATTTT.

The V gene is TRBV28, the J gene TRBJ1-1; 9 positions match TRBD1. Looked up from germline, CDR1 is MDHEN and CDR2 is SYDVKM. The V and J ends lost 6 bases and 10 bases, in that order; junction bases with no gene match: 9. This CDR3 region has 13 residues. CDR3 loop: CASRNTGGRRAFF. The CDR3 DNA reads TGTGCCAGCAGAAACACAGGGGGCAGAAGAGCTTTCTTT.

The gene calls are TRBV7-8 and TRBJ1-4; TRBD1 matches 7 bases. The junction had 6 bases not matched to a gene; V was cut back by 5 bases and J by 3 bases. The CDR3 runs 15 residues. CDR1 is SGHVS, CDR2 FQNEAQ, per germline. The CDR3 here is CASSHSGTANEKLFF. The CDR3 DNA sequence: TGTGCCAGCAGCCATTCCGGGACAGCTAATGAAAAACTGTTTTTT.

This rearrangement joins TRBV6-6 to TRBJ1-6; D is possibly TRBD1 (6 bases). CDR3 length: 15 residues. V dropped 6 bases and J dropped 9 bases, with 18 bases sitting between them. Germline assignment: CDR1 MNHNY and CDR2 SVGAGI (reference sequence). The CDR3 DNA reads as TGTGCCAGCAGCTTCAAGGCGGACAGCGGTTCACCCCTCCACTTT. This translates into CASSFKADSGSPLHF.

The chain combines TRBV7-9 with TRBJ2-5, with a tentative D call TRBD2 (5 bases). The CDR3 loop spans 14 amino acids. Germline CDR1 and CDR2: SEHNR and FQNEAQ (reference sequence). The V end lost 1 base, the J end lost 2 bases, and 8 bases lay between the germline ends. Here the CDR3 reads CASSLVRGQETQYF. CDR3 nucleotide sequence: TGTGCCAGCAGCTTAGTTCGCGGGCAAGAGACCCAGTACTTC.

This chain joins TRBV5-1 and TRBJ1-4; no definite D call. V was trimmed by 0 bases and J by 0 bases, leaving 3 bases between them. The germline gives CDR1 SGHRS, CDR2 YFSETQ. The length of the CDR3 is 14 residues. The CDR3 here is CASSLAATNEKLFF. CDR3 DNA sequence: TGCGCCAGCAGCTTGGCGGCAACTAATGAAAAACTGTTTTTT.

This clone appeared once. The chain joins TRBV24-1 to TRBJ1-5, with 7 bases that match TRBD1. CDR3 size: 16 residues. Germline lookup yields CDR1 KGHDR and CDR2 SFDVKD. With 5 bases clipped from V and 2 bases from J, the junction kept 8 bases outside the gene matches. The CDR3 nucleotides are TGTGCCACCAGTGGAGCCTCCGGGACAGGCAATCAGCCCCAGCATTTT. As protein: CATSGASGTGNQPQHF.

This chain uses TRBV11-3 with TRBJ2-2, with 10 bases lining up with TRBD1. CDR1 and CDR2 (germline): SGHNT, YENEEA. With V trimmed by 5 bases and J by 5 bases, 2 bases remained unmatched. CDR3 length equals 14 residues. DNA for the CDR3: TGTGCCAGCAGCCGGGACAGGGGAACCGGGGAGCTGTTTTTT. Translating it yields CASSRDRGTGELFF. Looking up the rest from reference TRBV11-3 and TRBJ2-2 gives the full variable domain: EAGVVQSPRYKIIEKKQPVAFWCNPISGHNTLYWYLQNLGQGPELLIRYENEEAVDDSQLPKDRFSAERLKGVDSTLKIQPAELGDSAVYLCASSRDRGTGELFFGEGSRLTVL.

This clone has a handful of counts. The chain employs TRBV3-1 (or the pseudogene TRBV3-2) and TRBJ2-7, with 7 bases aligning to TRBD1. V dropped 3 bases and J dropped 3; count of bases not matched to a gene: 8. The CDR3 spans 15 residues. The germline CDR1 and CDR2 sequences are LGHDT and YNNKEL (reference sequence). The CDR3 DNA reads as TGTGCCAGCAGCCATTATACCAGGGGGAGCTACGAGCAGTACTTC. Translated, it gives CASSHYTRGSYEQYF.

The CDR3 here is CASSTGFPSTDTQYF. CDR3 DNA sequence: TGTGCCAGCAGCACAGGGTTCCCTAGCACAGATACGCAGTATTTT. This sequence joins TRBV28 and TRBJ2-3; a weak D match, TRBD1 (6 bases). The CDR3 is 15 amino acids. Germline V gene data show CDR1 as MDHEN and CDR2 as SYDVKM. Trimming stripped 6 bases from V and 0 bases from J, with 13 bases between.

The sample holds one count of this clone. The chain couples TRBV2 to TRBJ1-5; D is ambiguous. Germline-derived CDR1 and CDR2 are SNHLY and FYNNEI. This CDR3 has 15 residues. V lost 5 bases and J 2 bases, leaving 13 bases between the germline ends. This CDR3 reads CASSSLRRGNQPQHF. DNA of the CDR3: TGTGCCAGCAGTTCCTTACGGCGGGGCAATCAGCCCCAGCATTTT.

The chain uses TRBV28 and TRBJ2-1; 7 nucleotides align to TRBD1. The length of the CDR3 is 15 residues. V was pared by 8 bases and J by 3 bases, with 10 bases of the junction left unmatched. The germline V gene has CDR1 MDHEN and CDR2 SYDVKM. In DNA form, the CDR3 reads TGTGCCAGCCGAATCGAGGACAGGTACTACAATGAGCAGTTCTTC. This sequence encodes CASRIEDRYYNEQFF.

V gene TRBV5-6 combines with J gene TRBJ2-5; TRBD2 matches 11 bases. Germline lookup yields CDR1 SGHDT and CDR2 YYEEEE. The CDR3 contains 13 residues. V was pared by 5 bases and J by 8 bases, with 5 bases of the junction left unmatched. CDR3 loop: CASRTSGIITQYF. The CDR3 coding sequence is TGTGCCAGCAGGACTAGCGGGATTATCACCCAGTACTTC.

The gene calls are TRBV29-1 and TRBJ1-1; 8 bases match TRBD1. With 6 bases clipped from V and 6 bases from J, the junction kept 12 bases outside the gene matches. This CDR3 spans 14 amino acids. Germline-derived CDR1 and CDR2 are SQVTM and ANQGSEA. This CDR3 reads CSVMDRVTFAEAFF. The DNA for the CDR3 is TGCAGCGTGATGGACAGGGTTACGTTTGCTGAAGCTTTCTTT.

The genes are TRBV5-1 and TRBJ1-2, with D unclear. Germline CDR1 and CDR2: SGHRS and YFSETQ. V gave up 8 bases and J gave up 5 bases, with 16 bases separating them. This CDR3 spans 13 amino acids. The chain's CDR3 is CARGPCGLYGYTF. CDR3 sequence (DNA): TGCGCCAGAGGCCCCTGCGGGCTTTATGGCTACACCTTC.

The V and J genes are TRBV7-8 and TRBJ1-5; 7 bases align to TRBD1. This CDR3 is built from 17 residues. The V and J ends lost 2 bases and 0 bases, in that order; junction bases with no gene match: 7. Looked up from germline, CDR1 is SGHVS and CDR2 is FQNEAQ. The CDR3 loop is CASSLFQGGYSNQPQHF. In DNA form, the CDR3 reads TGTGCCAGCAGCTTATTTCAGGGGGGTTATAGCAATCAGCCCCAGCATTTT.

This chain links TRBV7-9 with TRBJ1-1; D unclear. Looked up from germline, CDR1 is SEHNR and CDR2 is FQNEAQ (reference sequence). Trimming shortened V by 5 bases and J by 1 base, and 8 bases separated the two germline ends. The CDR3 contains 13 residues. The CDR3 here is CASSQTGNTEAFF. In nucleotides, the CDR3 is TGTGCCAGCAGCCAAACTGGGAACACTGAAGCTTTCTTT.

This rearrangement joins TRBV10-3 to TRBJ1-6, with D possibly matching TRBD1 (6 bases). The CDR3 runs to 14 residues. V was trimmed by 4 bases and J by 10 bases, leaving 14 bases between them. The germline V gene has CDR1 ENHRY and CDR2 SYGVKD. CDR3 sequence (DNA): TGTGCCATCAGTGTCGGGGGGGGCAGCTCACCCCTCCACTTT. It yields the protein CAISVGGGSSPLHF.

This chain joins TRBV5-6 and TRBJ1-2; D is uncertain. Germline CDR1 is SGHDT and CDR2 is YYEEEE. The CDR3 runs 13 residues. Between the trimmed V and J ends, which lost 3 bases and 4 bases, there was a span of 10 bases. Here the CDR3 DNA reads TGTGCCAGCAGCTCCGGAGAGTTCTATGGCTACACCTTC. Its protein product is CASSSGEFYGYTF.

This chain joins TRBV27 and TRBJ2-7, with 11 bases matching TRBD1. This CDR3 is 14 amino acids long. With 2 bases clipped from V and 5 bases from J, the junction kept 2 bases outside the gene matches. CDR1 and CDR2 from the germline V gene are MNHEY and SMNVEV (reference sequence). This chain's CDR3 is CASSLGTGGNEQYF. In DNA, the CDR3 is TGTGCCAGCAGTTTAGGGACAGGGGGGAACGAGCAGTACTTC.

This chain links TRBV10-2 with TRBJ2-1; TRBD2 is a possible D gene (5 bases). The CDR3 contains 15 residues. CDR1 and CDR2 (germline): WSHSY, SAAADI. Trimming removed 4 bases at V and 2 bases at J, with 12 bases between. The chain's CDR3 is CASSGKRPTYNEQFF. As DNA, the CDR3 is TGCGCCAGCAGTGGTAAGCGGCCTACCTACAATGAGCAGTTCTTC.

CDR3 DNA: TGTGCCATCAGGCCCACAGGGGGCCTGAACACTGAAGCTTTCTTT. Amino acids: CAIRPTGGLNTEAFF. The V and J genes are TRBV10-3 and TRBJ1-1, with 9 nucleotides matching TRBD1. The trim removed 6 bases at V and 0 bases at J, leaving 5 bases unmatched. This CDR3 spans 15 amino acids. CDR1 is ENHRY and CDR2 is SYGVKD in the germline V gene.